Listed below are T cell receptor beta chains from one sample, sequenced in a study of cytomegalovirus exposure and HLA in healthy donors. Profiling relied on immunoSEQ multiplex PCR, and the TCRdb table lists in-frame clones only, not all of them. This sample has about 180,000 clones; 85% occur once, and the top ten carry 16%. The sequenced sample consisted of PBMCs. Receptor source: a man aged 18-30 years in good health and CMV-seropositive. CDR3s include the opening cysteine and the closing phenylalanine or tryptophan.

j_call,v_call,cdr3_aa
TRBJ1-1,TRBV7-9,CASSLGAAGTEAFF
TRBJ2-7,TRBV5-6,CASSGLRTGISYEQYF
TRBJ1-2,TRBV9,CASSGPGQGYGYTF
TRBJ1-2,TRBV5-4,CASSPGQGVDGYTF
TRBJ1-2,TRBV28,CASSLYTGDVNYGYTF
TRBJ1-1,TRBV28,CASRPILQGTAEAFF
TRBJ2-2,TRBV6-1,CASSQDLAGGPDGELFF
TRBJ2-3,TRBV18,CASSPAYITDTQYF
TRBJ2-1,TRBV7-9,CASSPRGLGGTSYNEQFF
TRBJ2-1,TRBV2,CASSSPTSGPSSSSYNEQFF
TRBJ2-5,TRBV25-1,CASSDPRQLETQYF
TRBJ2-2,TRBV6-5,CASSMDRVDTGELFF
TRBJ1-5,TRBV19,CASRLGQGTNQPQHF
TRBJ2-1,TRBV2,CATPGHTYNEQFF
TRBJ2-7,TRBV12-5,CASGLGAGSHEQYF
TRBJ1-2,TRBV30,CAWSSYTGSDTF
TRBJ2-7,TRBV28,CASSSRDRDYEQYF
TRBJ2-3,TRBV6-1,CASSGGLSTDTQYF
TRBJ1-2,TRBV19,CASSRFQGNNYGYTF
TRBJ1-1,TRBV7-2,CASSPGVDRTEAFF
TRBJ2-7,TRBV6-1,CASSVARDSSYEQYF
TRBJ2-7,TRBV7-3,CASSPTGDSSYEQYF
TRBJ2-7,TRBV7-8,CASSYRDRVYEQYF
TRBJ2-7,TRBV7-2,CASSLSKRGHYEQYF
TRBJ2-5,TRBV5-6,CASSSRGQYQETQYF